This entry is about one TCR beta chain. These data originate in a study of T cell responses to AZD1222 COVID-19 vaccine. Germline V gene data show CDR1 as SEHNR and CDR2 as FQNEAQ (reference sequence). This CDR3 is 14 amino acids long. The V gene end was trimmed by 5 bases and the J gene end by 5 bases; junction bases not matched to a gene: 7. Method: immunoSEQ multiplex PCR; TCRdb's copy keeps in-frame clones and lacks some. The table shows 130,000 or so clones, with 90% to 95% occurring only once. The clonotype originates from an adult in good health. The sample consisted of peripheral blood, taken on day 0 of AZD1222 vaccination. This chain uses TRBV7-9 with TRBJ1-1; 8 bases are shared with TRBD1. CDR3 nucleotides: TGTGCCAGCAGCAACCTGGACAGGGTAACTGAAGCTTTCTTT. This codes for CASSNLDRVTEAFF. Combining the CDR3 with reference TRBV7-9 and TRBJ1-1 gives the whole variable domain DTGVSQNPRHKITKRGQNVTFRCDPISEHNRLYWYRQTLGQGPEFLTYFQNEAQLEKSRLLSDRFSAERPKGSFSTLEIQRTEQGDSAMYLCASSNLDRVTEAFFGQGTRLTVV.